This T cell receptor (beta chain) was observed in a study of cytomegalovirus exposure and HLA in healthy donors. 60 Vbeta and 13 Jbeta primers were used in PCR. The repertoire was sequenced with immunoSEQ multiplex PCR; TCRdb's copy has only in-frame clones and lacks some. The sample has 150,000 to 200,000 clones; around three quarters are singletons. This clone was seen a few times. What it recognizes is unknown. Findings and limits, study-wide: The later analysis indicated that the majority of CMV-associated TCR beta chains appeared HLA-restricted. For most TCR beta V segments, an earlier analysis put the productive rate at about 90% or about 30% of the time. A later analysis revealed that TCR association rates differed between HLA loci, peaking at DRB1 and bottoming out at HLA-C.

This CDR3 is 15 amino acids long. The V gene's germline CDR1 is KGHSH and CDR2 LQKENI. V gave up 0 bases and J gave up 9 bases; unmatched junction bases: 4. Sample: PBMCs. The chain carries TRBV18 and TRBJ1-6; 8 nucleotides match TRBD1. This sequence was found in a woman between 45 and 65 years old in good health and CMV-seronegative. CDR3 in amino acids: CASSPPGQATSPLHF. The CDR3 nucleotides read TGTGCCAGCTCACCACCGGGACAGGCGACTTCACCCCTCCACTTT. Looking up the rest from reference TRBV18 and TRBJ1-6 gives the full variable domain: NAGVMQNPRHLVRRRGQEARLRCSPMKGHSHVYWYRQLPEEGLKFMVYLQKENIIDESGMPKERFSAEFPKEGPSILRIQQVVRGDSAAYFCASSPPGQATSPLHFGNGTRLTVT.